This TCR beta chain was sequenced during a study of T cells in Graves' hyperthyroidism and ophthalmopathy. This clonotype occurred a few times. The V gene lost 5 bases and the J gene lost 0 bases, with 21 bases spanning the gap. This CDR3 region has 18 residues. The germline V gene has CDR1 SGHVS and CDR2 FQNEAQ. Regions amplified from RNA transcripts were the TCR beta CDR3 regions. HTBI primers drove first-round RT-PCR of the TCR CDR3. TCRdb independently ran MiXCR on the multiplex PCR reads; one entry per CDR3 protein. The sample has approximately 610,000 distinct CDR3 sequences; around 15% are singletons.

The chain has TRBV7-8 and TRBJ2-3; possibly TRBD2 for D (5 bases). Sequencing was carried out using blood. The sequence came from a woman aged 18-35 years with Graves' hyperthyroidism. CDR3 sequence (DNA): TGTGCCAGCAGCATTAACCACGCGAGGGTCGGGAGCACAGATACGCAGTATTTT. Its translation is CASSINHARVGSTDTQYF.